This T cell receptor beta chain emerged from a study of blood T cells in healthy people across ages. Overall study findings and caveats: Shifts in expanded clonotypes may have been confounded by donor CMV status, which was unknown.

PCR was performed a second time for 7 to 11 cycles using a sample-barcoded 5' primer and a J-beta primer mix. TCRdb ran MiXCR on the 5' RACE reads and lists one entry per CDR3 protein. The sample contains about 810,000 distinct CDR3 sequences, roughly 35% of which appear only once. The CDR3 has 15 amino acids. Per germline, CDR1 SNHLY and CDR2 FYNNEI. V was shortened by 8 bases and J by 9 bases, with 20 bases between the two germline ends. This clonotype was seen more than once but under ten times. Its antigen is still unknown. Sequenced material: blood. The receptor was derived from a man between 18 and 29 years old in good health. This chain uses TRBV2 with TRBJ1-6, with D possibly matching TRBD1 (5 bases). Here the CDR3 DNA reads TGTGCCAGCCGTCCGGGGTGGGGGGATAGTTCACCCCTCCACTTT. This translates into CASRPGWGDSSPLHF.